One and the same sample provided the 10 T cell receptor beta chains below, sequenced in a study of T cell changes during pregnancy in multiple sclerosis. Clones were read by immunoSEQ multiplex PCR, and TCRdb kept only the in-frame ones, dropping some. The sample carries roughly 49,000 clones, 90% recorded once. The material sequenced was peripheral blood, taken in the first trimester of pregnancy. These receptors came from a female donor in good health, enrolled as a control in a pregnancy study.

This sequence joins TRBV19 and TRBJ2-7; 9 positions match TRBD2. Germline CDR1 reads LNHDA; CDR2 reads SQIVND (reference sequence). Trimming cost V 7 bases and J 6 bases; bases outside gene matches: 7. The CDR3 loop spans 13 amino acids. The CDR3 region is CASKGGRAAEQYF. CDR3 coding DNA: TGTGCCAGTAAGGGCGGGAGGGCCGCCGAGCAGTACTTC.

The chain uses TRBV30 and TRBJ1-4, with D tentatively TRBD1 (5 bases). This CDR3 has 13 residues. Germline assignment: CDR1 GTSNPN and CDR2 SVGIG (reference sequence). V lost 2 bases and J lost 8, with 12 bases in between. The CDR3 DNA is TGTGCCTGGAGTATTGGGGCGGGGGAAAAACTGTTTTTT. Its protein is CAWSIGAGEKLFF.

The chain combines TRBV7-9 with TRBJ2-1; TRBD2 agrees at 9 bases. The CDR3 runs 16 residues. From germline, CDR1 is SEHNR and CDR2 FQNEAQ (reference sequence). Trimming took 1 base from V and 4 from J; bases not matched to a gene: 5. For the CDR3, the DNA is TGTGCCAGCAGCTTAGTGCTCGCGGGAGGGTACAATGAGCAGTTCTTC. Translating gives CASSLVLAGGYNEQFF.

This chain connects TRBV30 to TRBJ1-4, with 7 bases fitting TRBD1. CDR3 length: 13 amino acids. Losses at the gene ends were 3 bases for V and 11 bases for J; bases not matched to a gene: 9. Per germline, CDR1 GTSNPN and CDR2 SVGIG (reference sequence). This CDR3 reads CAWSRQGGEKLFF. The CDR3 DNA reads TGTGCCTGGAGCAGACAGGGTGGGGAGAAACTGTTTTTT. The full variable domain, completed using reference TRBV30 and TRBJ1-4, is SQTIHQWPATLVQPVGSPLSLECTVEGTSNPNLYWYRQAAGRGLQLLFYSVGIGQISSEVPQNLSASRPQDRQFILSSKKLLLSDSGFYLCAWSRQGGEKLFFGSGTQLSVL.

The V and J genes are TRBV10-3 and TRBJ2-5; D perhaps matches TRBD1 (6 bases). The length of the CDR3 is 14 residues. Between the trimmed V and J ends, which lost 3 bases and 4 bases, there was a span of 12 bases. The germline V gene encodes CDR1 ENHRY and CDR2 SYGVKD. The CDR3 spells CAISEGAGAETQYF. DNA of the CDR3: TGTGCCATCAGTGAAGGGGCAGGGGCAGAGACCCAGTACTTC.

The CDR3 is CASSGTGTSGPFYEQYF. CDR3 in DNA: TGTGCCAGCAGTGGGACTGGGACTAGCGGACCATTCTACGAGCAGTACTTC. The chain recombines TRBV28 with TRBJ2-7; 11 bases fit TRBD2. Germline V gene lookup returns CDR1 MDHEN and CDR2 SYDVKM. This CDR3 is built from 17 residues. V gave up 5 bases and J gave up 3 bases; unmatched junction bases: 12.

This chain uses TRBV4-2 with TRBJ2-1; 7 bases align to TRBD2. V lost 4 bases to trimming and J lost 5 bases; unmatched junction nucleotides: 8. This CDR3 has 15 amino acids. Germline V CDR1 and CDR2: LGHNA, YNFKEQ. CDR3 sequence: CASSRRGREDNEQFF. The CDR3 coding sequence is TGTGCCAGCAGCCGCCGCGGGAGAGAGGACAATGAGCAGTTCTTC.

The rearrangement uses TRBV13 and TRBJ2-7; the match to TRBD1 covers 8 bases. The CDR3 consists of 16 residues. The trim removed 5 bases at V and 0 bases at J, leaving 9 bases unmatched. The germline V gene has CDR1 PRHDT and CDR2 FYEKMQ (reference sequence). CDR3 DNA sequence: TGTGCCAGCAGCCCCGACCCGGGACAGGTCTCCTACGAGCAGTACTTC. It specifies CASSPDPGQVSYEQYF.

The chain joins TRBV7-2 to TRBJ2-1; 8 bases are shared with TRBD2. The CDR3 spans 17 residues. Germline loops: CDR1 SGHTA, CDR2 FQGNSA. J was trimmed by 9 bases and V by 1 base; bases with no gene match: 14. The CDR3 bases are TGTGCCAGCAGCTTAGGCCGGGGGGGCAGTCTAGCGAGTGAGCAGTTCTTC. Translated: CASSLGRGGSLASEQFF.

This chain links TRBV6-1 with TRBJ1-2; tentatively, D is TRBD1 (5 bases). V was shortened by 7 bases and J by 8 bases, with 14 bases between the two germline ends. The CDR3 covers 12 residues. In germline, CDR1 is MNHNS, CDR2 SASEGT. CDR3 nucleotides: TGTGCCAGCATAGGGGAGGTACTCGGCTACACCTTC. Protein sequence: CASIGEVLGYTF.